Here is one T cell receptor (beta chain) with its context. Its antigen is still unknown. The sample belongs to a study of shared clonotypes between healthy human individuals. Findings and caveats of the study: Rarefaction analysis demonstrated incomplete sorted-subset sequencing notwithstanding large depth. Naive CD4 clonotypes overlapped across several donors at roughly 5.1%. Memory subsets generally showed lower estimated richness than naive subsets.

Deep was the level used in running the assay. TCRdb keeps only in-frame clones here, not all; method: immunoSEQ multiplex PCR. Here the sample spans around 180,000 clones, 85% to 95% being singletons. V shed 4 bases and J 2 bases; nucleotides not matched to a gene: 12. Germline lookup yields CDR1 SGHNT and CDR2 YYREEE (reference sequence). The CDR3 is 16 amino acids. This clonotype was obtained from a young woman in good health. J is TRBJ2-7 and V is TRBV5-4, with 7 bases that match TRBD2. The sample was naive CD4+ T cells sorted from blood. Subset: CD45RA+ positively selected. CDR3 residues: CASSGGGSRSPYEQYF. CDR3 coding DNA: TGTGCCAGCAGCGGGGGGGGATCCCGTTCCCCCTACGAGCAGTACTTC.